This TCR beta chain was sequenced for a study of blood T cell repertoires in COVID-19. Overall study: Some COVID-19 samples were acute and others convalescent; all came from the United States, Italy and Spain.

Looked up from germline, CDR1 is SGHNT and CDR2 is YENEEA. This CDR3 has 15 amino acids. The ends lost 1 base at V and 5 bases at J; junction bases unmatched: 5. Authors' methods: Amplification from reference gene primers served as the basis for estimated nucleated cell counts. Profiled with immunoSEQ multiplex PCR; TCRdb holds only in-frame clones, not every one. V and J calls and clone size are given by that table; D and trimming were obtained from the DNA. The table records roughly 23,000 clones, around 90% of them present only once. The receptor's source is a woman older than 75 with active COVID-19. The V gene is TRBV11-3, the J gene TRBJ2-1; 7 bases fit TRBD2. The sample was peripheral blood. CDR3: CASSLGGSGNNEQFF. In nucleotides, the CDR3 is TGTGCCAGCAGCTTAGGCGGGAGCGGGAACAATGAGCAGTTCTTC. Filled out from reference TRBV11-3 and TRBJ2-1, the complete variable domain reads EAGVVQSPRYKIIEKKQPVAFWCNPISGHNTLYWYLQNLGQGPELLIRYENEEAVDDSQLPKDRFSAERLKGVDSTLKIQPAELGDSAVYLCASSLGGSGNNEQFFGPGTRLTVL.